This TCR beta chain was identified in a study of T cell changes during pregnancy in multiple sclerosis (dated by TCRdb to between 2018 and 2021). As for the study more broadly: Changes in the T cell repertoire over the course of pregnancy were examined in this study in women with multiple sclerosis.

The library was built by means of the immunoSEQ multiplex PCR assay. In TCRdb, the immuneACCESS table is reduced to in-frame sequences with V and J assigned. These tables do not hold every clone; where another copy was compared, an unresolved V gene accounts for under half, and the others remain unexplained. The table for this sample lists 50,000 to 70,000 clones; roughly nine tenths of them were counted only once. The ten largest account for less than 6% of the sample. From the cysteine through the phenylalanine, the CDR3 covers 13 amino acids. Only the CDR3 DNA is retained, 39 bases long and in frame from the first base. CDR1 and CDR2 are read off the germline V gene (reference sequence) as SGHNT and YYREEE. The V and J ends are trimmed by 2 bases and 4 bases, leaving 7 bases between them. A note on this clone: Its antigen is unknown. Per-nucleotide qualities are absent, and no much larger clonotype sits a single base away.

The TCR originated in a female donor with multiple sclerosis, enrolled in a pregnancy study. Sequencing used CD8+ T cells from peripheral blood mononuclear cells, obtained before pregnancy. This receptor chain uses TRBV5-4 and TRBJ1-3; the D gene is unclear. The CDR3 region: CASSLALGNTIYF. At the DNA level, the sequence is TGTGCCAGCAGCTTAGCCCTCGGAAACACCATATATTTT.